This T cell receptor (beta chain) was recorded in a study of shared clonotypes between healthy human individuals. Study background: Three CD4 naive, three CD4 memory, two CD8 naive and one CD8 memory plate were used per donor.

On this clone itself: Its matching antigen is unknown.

The CDR3 is 15 residues long. Germline CDR1 MNHEY, CDR2 SMNVEV (reference sequence). V shed 4 bases and J 4 bases; nucleotides not matched to a gene: 4. The assay was carried out at the deep level. This table comes from immunoSEQ multiplex PCR, and its TCRdb copy is limited to in-frame clones, with some not included. The profile shows roughly 2,500,000 clones, roughly 93% of them singletons. Study-wide findings and caveats: Sampling used blood alone; tissue repertoires probably differ. What naive subsets generally showed was a larger estimated richness than memory subsets showed.

The chain couples TRBV27 to TRBJ1-4; 9 bases map to TRBD1. The sequence came from a man between 18 and 35 years old in good health. Some clones in this sample may be carry-over from other donors' samples. The sequenced sample consisted of naive CD4+ T cells from PBMCs. The subset here: CD45RA+ positively selected. The CDR3 protein is CASSYYRGLNEKLFF. The CDR3 nucleotides are TGTGCCAGCAGTTATTACAGGGGGCTTAATGAAAAACTGTTTTTT. Full variable domain (remainder filled in from reference TRBV27 and TRBJ1-4): EAQVTQNPRYLITVTGKKLTVTCSQNMNHEYMSWYRQDPGLGLRQIYYSMNVEVTDKGDVPEGYKVSRKEKRNFPLILESPSPNQTSLYFCASSYYRGLNEKLFFGSGTQLSVL.